This T cell receptor beta chain was captured in a study of cytomegalovirus exposure and HLA in healthy donors. As for the study in general: The Caucasian-associated ancestry cluster held more than 80% of under 450 genotyped donors. Findings and limits, study-wide: Trimming of TCR beta V- and J-genes showed a link, identified in a later analysis, to a missense DCLRE1C variant. Sequencing depth roughly uniform across donors was assumed in presence/absence analyses.

As regards this clone: Its antigen is unknown.

Every donor was a healthy person donating bone marrow. Researchers ran the PCR with 60 Vbeta and 13 Jbeta primers. Sequenced by immunoSEQ multiplex PCR; TCRdb stores in-frame clones only, minus some. Among some 150,000 clones listed, roughly 80% were seen once. Trimming took 5 bases from V and 2 from J, leaving 6 bases between them. Germline lookup yields CDR1 MNHNS and CDR2 SASEGT. The CDR3 loop spans 12 amino acids. The sequence derives from a woman aged 40 to 55 in good health and CMV-seropositive. The material sequenced was PBMCs. The rearrangement uses TRBV6-1 and TRBJ1-1, with unresolved D. The CDR3 DNA reads as TGTGCCAGCAGTCCGGTAAACACTGAAGCTTTCTTT. Residues: CASSPVNTEAFF.